In this sample, the clone carrying this T cell receptor beta chain turned up many times. Antigen: not known. This sample is part of a study of T-cell memory formation after mild COVID-19. TCRdb reanalysed the 5' RACE reads using MiXCR and keeps one entry per CDR3 protein. The repertoire holds 450,000 or so distinct CDR3 sequences, with around a quarter as singletons. Findings and caveats of the study: Unconfirmed was the SARS-CoV-2 specificity of second-wave clones that peaked on day 37.

Germline V gene lookup returns CDR1 SGHTA and CDR2 FQGNSA. The CDR3 spans 15 residues. The J segment lost 2 bases and the V segment lost 3 bases, leaving 5 bases of the junction unmatched. V is TRBV7-2 and J is TRBJ2-3; TRBD2 matches at 7 bases. Specimen: PBMCs or a T cell subset sorted from them (not recorded which). This sequence was found in an adult woman who had mild COVID-19 (a few samples of this study predate the infection). Cell type and time point are not known. The CDR3 nucleotides read TGTGCCAGCAGCTTTGGGACTATCAACACAGATACGCAGTATTTT. Translation: CASSFGTINTDTQYF. Supplemented by reference TRBV7-2 and TRBJ2-3, the full variable domain reads GAGVSQSPSNKVTEKGKDVELRCDPISGHTALYWYRQSLGQGLEFLIYFQGNSAPDKSGLPSDRFSAERTGGSVSTLTIQRTQQEDSAVYLCASSFGTINTDTQYFGPGTRLTVL.